These 13 T cell receptor beta chains share one sample of origin, sequenced in a study of regulatory dendritic cells for organ transplantation. Sorted T cells were CFSE-labeled and cultured four to five days with allogeneic regulatory or mature dendritic cells at 1:10. Sequencing was performed with immunoSEQ multiplex PCR; in TCRdb, only in-frame clones are kept and a portion is missing. The sample has more than 9,000 clones; approximately 80% are singletons. Their antigen targets remain unknown. The material sequenced was memory CD4+ T cells from blood cultured with dendritic cells. Subset indicated: CD45RO+ memory T cells. The source of these receptors is a human donor in good health.

The V gene is TRBV6-5, the J gene TRBJ2-1; D perhaps matches TRBD1 (5 bases). The CDR3 has 11 amino acids. The V end lost 6 bases, the J end lost 10 bases, and 10 bases lay between the germline ends. Germline CDR1 MNHEY, CDR2 SVGAGI. The CDR3 nucleotides are TGTGCCAGCAGACAGGTGTTCGAGCAGTTCTTC. Translating it yields CASRQVFEQFF.

This rearrangement joins TRBV27 to TRBJ2-1; D possibly matches TRBD1 or TRBD2 (5 bases each). Germline V CDR1 and CDR2: MNHEY, SMNVEV (reference sequence). Trimming removed 7 bases from V and 5 bases from J, with 15 bases in between. This CDR3 contains 14 residues. The CDR3 sequence: CASNTRGRHNEQFF. The CDR3 bases are TGTGCCAGCAACACTCGGGGCAGGCACAATGAGCAGTTCTTC.

This sequence joins TRBV12-5 and TRBJ2-2; maybe TRBD1 (5 bases). In germline, CDR1 is LGHNT, CDR2 FRNRAP. Trimming took off 2 bases at V and 4 bases at J, with 11 bases between the two ends. This CDR3 region has 15 residues. The chain's CDR3 is CASGLLPRATGELFF. CDR3 in DNA: TGTGCTAGTGGTTTGCTCCCCAGGGCCACCGGGGAGCTGTTTTTT.

The chain combines TRBV9 with TRBJ1-4; D not certain. CDR1 SGDLS and CDR2 YYNGEE come from the germline V gene. The CDR3 spans 14 residues. The germline V and J ends were trimmed by 4 bases and 4 bases, with 11 bases remaining between them. The CDR3 DNA is TGTGCCAGCAGCCCGGGGTGGGGTAATGAAAAACTGTTTTTT. Amino acids: CASSPGWGNEKLFF.

This sequence joins TRBV19 and TRBJ2-3; D is unresolved. Germline V gene sequence: CDR1 LNHDA, CDR2 SQIVND (reference sequence). Trimming cost V 3 bases and J 8 bases, with 6 bases left between them. This CDR3 region has 11 residues. CDR3 sequence reads: CASSIRSTQYF. Here the CDR3 DNA reads TGTGCCAGTAGTATCCGGAGTACGCAGTATTTT.

The chain has TRBV7-2 and TRBJ2-7; possibly TRBD2 for D (5 bases). CDR3 length: 15 amino acids. Trimming removed 1 base at V and 4 bases at J, with 14 bases between. The germline CDR1 and CDR2 sequences are SGHTA and FQGNSA. CDR3 coding DNA: TGTGCCAGCAGCTTAGGGTCTGGACTCGGGTACGAGCAGTACTTC. It codes for CASSLGSGLGYEQYF.

The chain uses TRBV11-3 and TRBJ2-3; perhaps TRBD1 as D (5 bases). Germline CDR1 SGHNT, CDR2 YENEEA. The CDR3 extends over 13 amino acids. Trimming removed 2 bases at V and 5 bases at J, with 8 bases between. The CDR3 DNA sequence: TGTGCCAGCAGCTTACTAGGGGAAGATACGCAGTATTTT. Protein product: CASSLLGEDTQYF. Based on the CDR3 plus reference TRBV11-3 and TRBJ2-3, the full variable domain is EAGVVQSPRYKIIEKKQPVAFWCNPISGHNTLYWYLQNLGQGPELLIRYENEEAVDDSQLPKDRFSAERLKGVDSTLKIQPAELGDSAVYLCASSLLGEDTQYFGPGTRLTVL.

V usage is TRBV4-2 and J usage is TRBJ2-3; D is ambiguous. CDR1 and CDR2 from the germline V gene are LGHNA and YNFKEQ. V lost 4 bases to trimming and J lost 1 base, with 9 bases between them. The CDR3 sequence is 14 residues long. The CDR3 DNA reads as TGTGCCAGCAGCCGGGGATTGGGCACAGATACGCAGTATTTT. The encoded protein is CASSRGLGTDTQYF.

The V gene is TRBV7-3, the J gene TRBJ1-1, with D tentatively TRBD1 (5 bases). The CDR3 has 13 residues. The ends were cut back, 5 bases at V and 5 bases at J, with 12 bases in the middle. The germline V gene encodes CDR1 SGHTA and CDR2 FQGTGA. The CDR3 DNA reads TGTGCCAGCAGCCCAGTGGGGGGAACTGAAGCTTTCTTT. This gives the protein CASSPVGGTEAFF.

V and J are TRBV7-9 and TRBJ2-3; D unclear. Germline V CDR1 and CDR2: SEHNR, FQNEAQ (reference sequence). The CDR3 is made up of 13 amino acids. Trimming took 5 bases from V and 5 from J, leaving 11 bases between them. CDR3 residues: CASSLSPGDTQYF. The CDR3 bases are TGTGCCAGCAGCCTCTCCCCTGGAGATACGCAGTATTTT.

The genes are TRBV4-2 and TRBJ2-1, with 8 bases lining up with TRBD1. CDR3 length equals 16 residues. Germline CDR1 is LGHNA and CDR2 is YNFKEQ. Trimming at V came to 0 bases and at J to 3 bases, leaving 4 bases not matched to a gene. The CDR3 spells CASSQDLQGVYNEQFF. The CDR3 nucleotides are TGTGCCAGCAGCCAAGACCTACAGGGGGTCTACAATGAGCAGTTCTTC.

The rearrangement joins TRBV4-2 to TRBJ2-1; 7 nucleotides line up with TRBD2. The CDR3 runs to 17 residues. V shed 0 bases, J shed 2 bases, and the junction held 7 bases outside the gene matches. Germline V gives CDR1 LGHNA, CDR2 YNFKEQ. The CDR3 DNA reads as TGTGCCAGCAGCCAAGAGGGAGGGGCCAACCCCTACAATGAGCAGTTCTTC. Translated: CASSQEGGANPYNEQFF.

CDR3 protein: CASSFSLAENNEQFF. Written as DNA, the CDR3 is TGTGCCAGCAGTTTTAGTCTAGCGGAGAACAATGAGCAGTTCTTC. This chain joins TRBV27 and TRBJ2-1; TRBD2 agrees at 7 bases. The ends lost 3 bases at V and 5 bases at J; junction bases unmatched: 7. The CDR3 covers 15 residues. Germline V gene sequence: CDR1 MNHEY, CDR2 SMNVEV (reference sequence).